The 4 T cell receptor beta chains listed next were all sequenced from one sample in a study of regulatory T cells in long-lasting Graves disease. The time point was: newly diagnosed GD, antithyroid drugs for less than 3 months. PBMCs provided the RNA from which the TCR library was made. Through Arm-PCR of CDR3 regions and iRepertoire HTBI primers, TCR beta libraries were built. TCRdb reprocessed the multiplex PCR reads via MiXCR and lists one record per CDR3 protein. This table has more than 450,000 distinct CDR3 sequences, 9.5% to 15% appearing once. These sequences were also reported in another study, on T cells in Graves' hyperthyroidism and ophthalmopathy.

This specimen consisted of peripheral blood mononuclear cells (PBMCs), obtained at new diagnosis, from a patient treated with antithyroid drugs. The receptors were gathered from a woman aged 25 to 39 with Graves disease.

At least ten counts were recorded for this clonotype. The rearrangement joins TRBV13 to TRBJ2-7; D uncertain. The CDR3 consists of 13 residues. Trimming took off 1 base at V and 3 bases at J, with 7 bases between the two ends. Germline CDR1 PRHDT, CDR2 FYEKMQ (reference sequence). The CDR3 loop is CASSLVRNYEQYF. The CDR3 coding sequence is TGTGCCAGCAGCTTAGTCAGGAACTACGAGCAGTACTTC.

The V gene is TRBV12-3 or TRBV12-4, the J gene TRBJ2-7; 8 bases fit TRBD2. The J segment lost 2 bases and the V segment lost 3 bases, leaving 9 bases of the junction unmatched. The CDR3 length is 16 residues. The chain's CDR3 is CASSFWSLREAYEQYF. The CDR3 DNA reads as TGTGCCAGCAGTTTTTGGTCTTTGCGGGAGGCCTACGAGCAGTACTTC.

This clonotype was detected only a few times. V and J are TRBV30 and TRBJ1-1; D might be TRBD1 (5 bases). V gave up 0 bases and J gave up 6 bases, with 11 bases separating them. The V gene's germline CDR1 is GTSNPN and CDR2 SVGIG (reference sequence). The length of the CDR3 is 13 residues. The CDR3 spells CAWSVRGDAEAFF. CDR3 in DNA: TGTGCCTGGAGTGTAAGGGGAGACGCTGAAGCTTTCTTT.

There are many counts of this clonotype. The V gene is TRBV28, the J gene TRBJ1-1, with 9 positions matching TRBD1. The CDR3 has 12 residues. Germline trimming cut 2 bases from V and 11 bases from J; bases unmatched to any gene: 3. CDR1 and CDR2 (germline): MDHEN, SYDVKM. CDR3 residues: CASSLRDRAAFF. The CDR3 DNA reads TGTGCCAGCAGTTTAAGGGACAGGGCGGCTTTCTTT.